This passage covers 16 T cell receptor beta chains from one sample sequenced in a study of T cell responses to AZD1222 COVID-19 vaccine. The table came from immunoSEQ multiplex PCR; TCRdb's copy has only in-frame clones and leaves some out. In the table there are over 130,000 clones, approximately 94% of which are singletons. Sequencing was performed on peripheral blood, taken on day 0 of AZD1222 vaccination. Receptors originate from an adult in good health.

The rearrangement links TRBV7-8 to TRBJ1-1; D perhaps matches TRBD1 (5 bases). Germline lookup yields CDR1 SGHVS and CDR2 FQNEAQ. Deletions cut 5 bases from V and 0 bases from J, with 13 bases between. The CDR3 runs to 15 residues. The CDR3 spells CASSPQGVVNTEAFF. In nucleotides, the CDR3 is TGTGCCAGCAGCCCGCAGGGAGTAGTGAACACTGAAGCTTTCTTT. The entire variable domain, with the rest obtained from reference TRBV7-8 and TRBJ1-1, is as follows: GAGVSQSPRYKVAKRGQDVALRCDPISGHVSLFWYQQALGQGPEFLTYFQNEAQLDKSGLPSDRFFAERPEGSVSTLKIQRTQQEDSAVYLCASSPQGVVNTEAFFGQGTRLTVV.

Details on this clone: The identical CDR3 is also encoded by other nucleotide sequences in the sample. The chain is built from TRBV12-3 or TRBV12-4 and TRBJ2-1; D is ambiguous. V was pared by 6 bases and J by 7 bases, with 10 bases between. The CDR3 runs 12 residues. CDR3 coding DNA: TGTGCCAGCAGCCCATGGGGAAATGAGCAGTTCTTC. Translation: CASSPWGNEQFF.

This clone has a single count. This chain links TRBV6-5 with TRBJ1-2; D is possibly TRBD1 (6 bases). The germline V gene encodes CDR1 MNHEY and CDR2 SVGAGI. The V and J ends lost 7 bases and 8 bases respectively, with 17 bases between them. The CDR3 has 13 amino acids. The CDR3 reads CASTQRGLTGYTF. The CDR3 nucleotides are TGTGCCAGCACCCAACGGGGGCTTACGGGCTACACCTTC.

This chain connects TRBV3-1 (or the pseudogene TRBV3-2) to TRBJ2-1; 11 bases fit TRBD2. The CDR3 length is 15 residues. The germline gives CDR1 LGHDT, CDR2 YNNKEL (reference sequence). The V gene end was trimmed by 3 bases and the J gene end by 8 bases; junction bases not matched to a gene: 6. The CDR3 DNA reads as TGTGCCAGCAGCCATGGGGCTAGCGGGAGGTATGAGCAGTTCTTC. It is translated as CASSHGASGRYEQFF.

The chain joins TRBV5-1 to TRBJ1-1; the D gene is possibly TRBD1 (5 bases). In germline, CDR1 is SGHRS, CDR2 YFSETQ. The CDR3 is made up of 14 amino acids. V was trimmed by 3 bases and J by 5 bases, leaving 14 bases between them. CDR3: CASSWLGRGTEAFF. In DNA form, the CDR3 reads TGCGCCAGCAGCTGGCTGGGGAGGGGTACTGAAGCTTTCTTT.

CDR3 sequence reads: CASSQEAGDGLPSNQPQHF. The CDR3 DNA follows: TGCGCCAGCAGCCAAGAGGCCGGGGATGGTCTCCCTAGCAATCAGCCCCAGCATTTT. The genes are TRBV4-3 and TRBJ1-5, with unresolved D. Trimming took 0 bases from V and 0 from J, leaving 18 bases between them. The germline V gene has CDR1 LGHNA and CDR2 YSLEER. The CDR3 covers 19 residues.

This chain connects TRBV6-5 to TRBJ2-7; D ambiguous. Germline CDR1 and CDR2: MNHEY and SVGAGI. V was cut by 11 bases and J by 0 bases, with 17 bases left in between. The CDR3 spans 14 residues. DNA of the CDR3: TGTGCCGCGTCCAGGTCCCCCAGCTCCTACGAGCAGTACTTC. This codes for CAASRSPSSYEQYF.

The chain carries TRBV7-9 and TRBJ1-5; maybe TRBD1 (6 bases). Trimming cost V 4 bases and J 5 bases, with 15 bases left between them. The CDR3 extends over 15 amino acids. Germline V gene lookup returns CDR1 SEHNR and CDR2 FQNEAQ (reference sequence). The DNA for the CDR3 is TGTGCCAGCAGCTCCCAGGGGAGGGATCATCAGCCCCAGCATTTT. This encodes CASSSQGRDHQPQHF.

The rearrangement joins TRBV7-9 to TRBJ1-1; no firm D call. This CDR3 is 14 amino acids long. Between the trimmed V and J ends, which lost 4 bases and 1 base, there was a span of 10 bases. Germline loops: CDR1 SEHNR, CDR2 FQNEAQ (reference sequence). The chain's CDR3 is CASSSPGTNTEAFF. CDR3 bases: TGTGCCAGCAGCTCGCCGGGCACGAACACTGAAGCTTTCTTT.

The chain carries TRBV5-1 and TRBJ2-5; D gene unclear. This CDR3 has 11 amino acids. The V and J ends lost 4 bases and 1 base respectively, with 2 bases between them. Germline-derived CDR1 and CDR2 are SGHRS and YFSETQ. CDR3 protein: CASSIQETQYF. In DNA form, the CDR3 reads TGCGCCAGCAGCATCCAAGAGACCCAGTACTTC.

The CDR3, as DNA: TGCGCCAGCAGTGAGCGGGATGGCGGCTACACCTTC. Amino acids: CASSERDGGYTF. The V call is TRBV10-2, the J call TRBJ1-2; D not resolved. V was cut by 2 bases and J by 8 bases, with 9 bases left in between. The germline V gene encodes CDR1 WSHSY and CDR2 SAAADI. The CDR3 consists of 12 residues.

The rearrangement joins TRBV27 to TRBJ1-4; D remains unclear. The CDR3 is 13 residues long. V was trimmed by 6 bases and J by 8 bases, leaving 13 bases between them. Germline loops: CDR1 MNHEY, CDR2 SMNVEV (reference sequence). The CDR3 DNA follows: TGTGCCAGCAGCGCGAGAAGGCCCGAAAAACTGTTTTTT. Protein: CASSARRPEKLFF.

The V and J genes are TRBV19 and TRBJ1-5; D perhaps matches TRBD1 (5 bases). The V end lost 1 base, the J end lost 9 bases, and 13 bases lay between the germline ends. The CDR3 loop spans 14 amino acids. CDR1 and CDR2 (germline): LNHDA, SQIVND (reference sequence). The DNA for the CDR3 is TGTGCCAGTAGTATAGGGGACGGAGAATGGCCCCAGCATTTT. It is translated as CASSIGDGEWPQHF.

DNA for the CDR3: TGCAGCGTTGAATTTCGGGGAAACACAGATACGCAGTATTTT. Encoded protein: CSVEFRGNTDTQYF. The rearrangement joins TRBV29-1 to TRBJ2-3, with D perhaps matching TRBD2 (5 bases). Germline CDR1 SQVTM, CDR2 ANQGSEA. The CDR3 loop spans 14 amino acids. The V gene lost 2 bases and the J gene lost 2 bases, with 11 bases spanning the gap.

This chain joins TRBV27 and TRBJ2-7, with 8 positions matching TRBD2. V shed 6 bases, J shed 5 bases, and the junction held 15 bases outside the gene matches. The CDR3 consists of 16 residues. Per germline, CDR1 MNHEY and CDR2 SMNVEV (reference sequence). Written as DNA, the CDR3 is TGTGCCAGCAGCCCATCGGGAGGGGCCGGGAGCCACGAGCAGTACTTC. This translates into CASSPSGGAGSHEQYF.

J is TRBJ2-1 and V is TRBV30, with D unclear. From germline, CDR1 is GTSNPN and CDR2 SVGIG (reference sequence). This CDR3 region has 12 residues. V dropped 2 bases and J dropped 9 bases, with 11 bases sitting between them. Here the CDR3 reads CAWSYSRPEQFF. CDR3 DNA sequence: TGTGCCTGGAGTTATAGCCGGCCTGAGCAGTTCTTC.